This T cell receptor (beta chain) was found in a study of T cell changes during pregnancy in multiple sclerosis. CDR1 and CDR2 from the germline V gene are LNHDA and SQIVND (reference sequence). Trimming at V came to 5 bases and at J to 8 bases, leaving 11 bases not matched to a gene. The length of the CDR3 is 14 residues. The protocol was immunoSEQ multiplex PCR, while the TCRdb copy is restricted to in-frame clones and leaves out a portion. The sample lists around 62,000 clones; roughly 93% were seen once. The sequence was collected from a female donor with multiple sclerosis, enrolled in a pregnancy study. The V and J genes are TRBV19 and TRBJ1-2; 7 positions match TRBD1. Sample: CD8+ T cells from peripheral blood mononuclear cells, taken in the second trimester of pregnancy. This chain's CDR3 is CASSSLDRLEGYTF. The CDR3 DNA follows: TGTGCCAGTAGTTCCCTGGACAGGCTTGAAGGCTACACCTTC.